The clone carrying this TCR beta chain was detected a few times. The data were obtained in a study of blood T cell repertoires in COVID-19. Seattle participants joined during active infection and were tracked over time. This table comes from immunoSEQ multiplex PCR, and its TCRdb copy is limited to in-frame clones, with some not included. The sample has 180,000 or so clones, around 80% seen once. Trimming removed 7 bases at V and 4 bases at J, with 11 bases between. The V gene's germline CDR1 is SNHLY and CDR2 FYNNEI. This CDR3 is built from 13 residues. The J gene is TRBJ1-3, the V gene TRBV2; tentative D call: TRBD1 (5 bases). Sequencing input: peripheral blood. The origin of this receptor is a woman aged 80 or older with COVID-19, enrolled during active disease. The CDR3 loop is CASKQGSGNTIYF. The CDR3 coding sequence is TGTGCCAGCAAGCAGGGATCAGGAAACACCATATATTTT.